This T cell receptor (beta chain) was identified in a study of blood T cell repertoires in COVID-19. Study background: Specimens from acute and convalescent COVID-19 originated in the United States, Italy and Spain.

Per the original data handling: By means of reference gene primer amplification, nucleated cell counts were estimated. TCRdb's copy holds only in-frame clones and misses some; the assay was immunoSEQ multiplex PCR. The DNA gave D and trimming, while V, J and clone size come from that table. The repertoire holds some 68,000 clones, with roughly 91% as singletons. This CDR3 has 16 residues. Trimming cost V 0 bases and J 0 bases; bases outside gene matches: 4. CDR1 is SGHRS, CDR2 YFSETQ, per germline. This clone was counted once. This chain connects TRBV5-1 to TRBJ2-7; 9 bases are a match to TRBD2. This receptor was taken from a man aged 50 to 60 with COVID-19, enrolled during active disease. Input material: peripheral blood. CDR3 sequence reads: CASSLESGRRSYEQYF. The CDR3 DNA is TGCGCCAGCAGCTTGGAAAGCGGGAGGCGCTCCTACGAGCAGTACTTC. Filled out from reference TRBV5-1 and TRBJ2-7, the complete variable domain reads KAGVTQTPRYLIKTRGQQVTLSCSPISGHRSVSWYQQTPGQGLQFLFEYFSETQRNKGNFPGRFSGRQFSNSRSEMNVSTLELGDSALYLCASSLESGRRSYEQYFGPGTRLTVT.